These T cell receptor beta chains were read from a single sample in a study of T-cell reconstitution after alpha-beta-depleted transplantation in children. TCRdb recomputed calls from the PCR reads with MiXCR, one row per CDR3 protein. The sample carries some 490,000 distinct CDR3 sequences, under 15% recorded once. The sequenced sample was PBMCs from the stem cell graft donor, obtained from the stem cell graft. Receptor source: a human donor who donated a stem cell graft to a child with combined immunodeficiency. CDR3s include the opening cysteine and the closing phenylalanine or tryptophan. Each record gives: CDR3 length, V gene, clone size, J gene, CDR3 protein. A clone size is listed for some rows: how often the clone was seen (once, few, many), or a class if it is expanded.

length: 16
V: TRBV29-1
size: many
J: TRBJ2-3
CDR3: CSVEEGGSGPTDTQYF

length: 13
V: TRBV28
size: many
J: TRBJ2-7
CDR3: CASTVDGLYEQYF

length: 15
V: TRBV5-1
size: few
J: TRBJ2-5
CDR3: CASSLGNSGTKTQYF

length: 15
V: TRBV7-2
size: -
J: TRBJ2-2
CDR3: CASSRRTGTSGELFF

length: 14
V: TRBV14
size: -
J: TRBJ2-3
CDR3: CASRFGGRTDTQYF

length: 15
V: TRBV12-3/TRBV12-4
size: -
J: TRBJ2-3
CDR3: CASSLEREYPDTQYF

length: 15
V: TRBV28
size: few
J: TRBJ1-4
CDR3: CASSPRGEPNEKLFF

length: 16
V: TRBV9
size: -
J: TRBJ2-1
CDR3: CASSPRQQGALNEQFF

length: 20
V: TRBV12-3/TRBV12-4
size: -
J: TRBJ1-3
CDR3: CASSLVSGTGGSLGGNTIYF

length: 15
V: TRBV4-1
size: few
J: TRBJ2-3
CDR3: CASSQDATVTDTQYF

length: 13
V: TRBV5-1
size: many
J: TRBJ2-1
CDR3: CASKFGANNEQFF

length: 15
V: TRBV11-2
size: -
J: TRBJ2-1
CDR3: CASTLSGGSYNEQFF

length: 12
V: TRBV7-2
size: many
J: TRBJ2-1
CDR3: CASSLPYNEQFF

length: 21
V: TRBV4-1
size: many
J: TRBJ2-1
CDR3: CASSQDLAPPGTWSSYNEQFF

length: 13
V: TRBV20-1
size: few
J: TRBJ2-1
CDR3: CSASLGQGAEQFF

length: 16
V: TRBV10-3
size: many
J: TRBJ1-2
CDR3: CAISESTWDSLYGYTF

length: 13
V: TRBV4-3
size: many
J: TRBJ2-1
CDR3: CASSQGINNEQFF

length: 14
V: TRBV7-2
size: -
J: TRBJ1-1
CDR3: CASSFRGGRIEAFF

length: 17
V: TRBV7-8
size: few
J: TRBJ2-5
CDR3: CASSITGTSARSETQYF

length: 15
V: TRBV11-2
size: -
J: TRBJ2-5
CDR3: CASSSTTSGGETQYF

length: 13
V: TRBV20-1
size: few
J: TRBJ1-5
CDR3: CSAWGGFNQPQHF

length: 14
V: TRBV6-1
size: -
J: TRBJ1-1
CDR3: CASGRGARNTEAFF

length: 15
V: TRBV18
size: few
J: TRBJ1-4
CDR3: CASSLGTGGEEKLFF

length: 16
V: TRBV7-3
size: few
J: TRBJ2-7
CDR3: CASSRPSQSTSYEQYF

length: 16
V: TRBV6-5
size: -
J: TRBJ2-3
CDR3: CASSFTGAQVTDTQYF

length: 12
V: TRBV5-6
size: -
J: TRBJ2-7
CDR3: CASSFREYEQYF

length: 14
V: TRBV27
size: -
J: TRBJ2-7
CDR3: CASSPGVAGGEQYF

length: 17
V: TRBV4-3
size: few
J: TRBJ1-4
CDR3: CASSQDSGTGGREKLFF

length: 11
V: TRBV6-2/TRBV6-3
size: few
J: TRBJ2-7
CDR3: CASSYFHEQYF

length: 15
V: TRBV7-3
size: few
J: TRBJ2-3
CDR3: CASSSGTYRTDTQYF

length: 16
V: TRBV5-6
size: many
J: TRBJ2-7
CDR3: CASSLAVQESSYEQYF

length: 14
V: TRBV6-2/TRBV6-3
size: -
J: TRBJ2-5
CDR3: CASSPLAAQETQYF

length: 15
V: TRBV9
size: -
J: TRBJ2-3
CDR3: CASSVDPRSTDTQYF

length: 15
V: TRBV12-3/TRBV12-4
size: many
J: TRBJ2-7
CDR3: CASSLRLAGVYEQYF

length: 15
V: TRBV18
size: -
J: TRBJ2-7
CDR3: CASSPNSGADYEQYF

length: 17
V: TRBV14
size: few
J: TRBJ2-1
CDR3: CASSDLTSGISYNEQFF

length: 14
V: TRBV7-8
size: -
J: TRBJ2-1
CDR3: CASSLAESGFEQFF

length: 16
V: TRBV24-1
size: -
J: TRBJ1-1
CDR3: CATSDPGQGLGTEAFF

length: 16
V: TRBV5-1
size: many
J: TRBJ2-3
CDR3: CASSVSTGPSTDTQYF

length: 16
V: TRBV5-1
size: many
J: TRBJ2-7
CDR3: CASSLEGQFYSYEQYF